This T cell receptor (beta chain) is from a study of cytomegalovirus exposure and HLA in healthy donors. Study overall: It was reported in a later analysis that the same platform had been used for the 120 validation repertoires as for the roughly 700 first-cohort repertoires. Regarding the study as a whole: Accounts indicate the classifier identified cytomegalovirus status with strong specificity and sensitivity.

Among the approximately 130 subjects of the validation cohort, separate from the roughly 650-subject first cohort, were the donors. Assay used: immunoSEQ multiplex PCR; TCRdb lists only in-frame clones, some missing. This table has fewer than 200,000 clones, about 80% appearing once. Germline V gives CDR1 SGHTA, CDR2 FQGTGA. V lost 8 bases to trimming and J lost 1 base, with 11 bases between them. The CDR3 extends over 14 amino acids. To note about this clone: Its cognate antigen is unknown.

The sequenced sample consisted of PBMCs. This chain links TRBV7-3 with TRBJ2-2; D perhaps matches TRBD1 (6 bases). The TCR originated in a woman aged 18-30 years in good health and CMV-seropositive. CDR3 loop: CASSGTRNTGELFF. For the CDR3, the DNA is TGTGCCAGCTCCGGGACACGGAACACCGGGGAGCTGTTTTTT. The variable domain in full, with the rest retrieved from reference TRBV7-3 and TRBJ2-2, is GAGVSQTPSNKVTEKGKYVELRCDPISGHTALYWYRQSLGQGPEFLIYFQGTGAADDSGLPNDRFFAVRPEGSVSTLKIQRTERGDSAVYLCASSGTRNTGELFFGEGSRLTVL.